What follows are 7 T cell receptor beta chains derived from one specimen sequenced in a study of identical twins. TCRdb reanalysed the 5' RACE reads using MiXCR and keeps one entry per CDR3 protein. The table includes roughly 260,000 distinct CDR3 sequences, 6.5% to 9% detected once. These data also formed part of another study, on yellow fever vaccine responses in identical twins.

The sample was CD8+ T cells sorted from blood. These receptors were obtained from a woman aged 18-35 years in good health.

There are a few counts of this clonotype. This chain joins TRBV3-1 and TRBJ1-2; D gene unclear. Germline V CDR1 and CDR2: LGHDT, YNNKEL (reference sequence). Between the trimmed V and J ends, which lost 0 bases and 7 bases, there was a span of 6 bases. There are 12 residues in the CDR3. The DNA for the CDR3 is TGTGCCAGCAGCCAAGATGAGGGTGGCTACACCTTC. Translated, it gives CASSQDEGGYTF.

This CDR3 reads CASSPTGFNYGYTF. CDR3 DNA: TGTGCCAGCAGCCCAACAGGGTTCAACTATGGCTACACCTTC. This chain links TRBV5-6 with TRBJ1-2; possible D gene TRBD1, 6 bases. Germline V gives CDR1 SGHDT, CDR2 YYEEEE. This CDR3 comprises 14 residues. The V end was cut by 4 bases, the J end by 2 bases, with 12 bases between. The full variable domain, its missing parts supplied by reference TRBV5-6 and TRBJ1-2, is DAGVTQSPTHLIKTRGQQVTLRCSPKSGHDTVSWYQQALGQGPQFIFQYYEEEERQRGNFPDRFSGHQFPNYSSELNVNALLLGDSALYLCASSPTGFNYGYTFGSGTRLTVV.

In nucleotides, the CDR3 is TGTGCCAGCAGTTCCGGGACCGACCCCAATGAGCAGTTCTTC. It codes for CASSSGTDPNEQFF. V gene TRBV7-9 combines with J gene TRBJ2-1; D tentatively reads TRBD1 or TRBD2 (5 bases each). CDR3 length: 14 amino acids. V was pared by 6 bases and J by 6 bases, with 15 bases between. Germline loops: CDR1 SEHNR, CDR2 FQNEAQ (reference sequence). The variable domain in full, with the rest retrieved from reference TRBV7-9 and TRBJ2-1, is DTGVSQNPRHKITKRGQNVTFRCDPISEHNRLYWYRQTLGQGPEFLTYFQNEAQLEKSRLLSDRFSAERPKGSFSTLEIQRTEQGDSAMYLCASSSGTDPNEQFFGPGTRLTVL.

The chain couples TRBV7-2 to TRBJ2-7; 10 bases match TRBD1. Germline V gene data show CDR1 as SGHTA and CDR2 as FQGNSA. Trimming cost V 3 bases and J 3 bases; bases outside gene matches: 2. The CDR3 consists of 14 residues. The CDR3 coding sequence is TGTGCCAGCAGCTTCGGGACAGGGGTCTACGAGCAGTACGTC. This gives the protein CASSFGTGVYEQYV.

The sample holds many counts of this clonotype. The chain joins TRBV3-1 to TRBJ2-1; 12 bases align to TRBD2. The germline gives CDR1 LGHDT, CDR2 YNNKEL (reference sequence). CDR3 length: 15 amino acids. Losses at the gene ends were 3 bases for V and 8 bases for J; bases not matched to a gene: 5. The CDR3 sequence: CASSHGLAGRYEQFF. CDR3 bases: TGTGCCAGCAGCCACGGACTAGCGGGGCGCTATGAGCAGTTCTTC.

The rearrangement uses TRBV27 and TRBJ2-7; 7 bases line up with TRBD1. Germline CDR1 is MNHEY and CDR2 is SMNVEV (reference sequence). V lost 0 bases to trimming and J lost 2 bases; unmatched junction nucleotides: 7. The CDR3 is 16 residues long. CDR3 region: CASSLSRTGSAYEQYF. DNA of the CDR3: TGTGCCAGCAGTTTATCGAGGACAGGTTCGGCCTACGAGCAGTACTTC.

This clonotype was counted at least ten times. The chain carries TRBV12-3 or TRBV12-4 and TRBJ2-7; TRBD2 agrees at 8 bases. The CDR3 length is 13 residues. Germline trimming cut 5 bases from V and 3 bases from J; bases unmatched to any gene: 3. The CDR3 bases are TGTGCCAGCAGTGTTGGGACTAGCTACGAGCAGTACTTC. Translating it yields CASSVGTSYEQYF.